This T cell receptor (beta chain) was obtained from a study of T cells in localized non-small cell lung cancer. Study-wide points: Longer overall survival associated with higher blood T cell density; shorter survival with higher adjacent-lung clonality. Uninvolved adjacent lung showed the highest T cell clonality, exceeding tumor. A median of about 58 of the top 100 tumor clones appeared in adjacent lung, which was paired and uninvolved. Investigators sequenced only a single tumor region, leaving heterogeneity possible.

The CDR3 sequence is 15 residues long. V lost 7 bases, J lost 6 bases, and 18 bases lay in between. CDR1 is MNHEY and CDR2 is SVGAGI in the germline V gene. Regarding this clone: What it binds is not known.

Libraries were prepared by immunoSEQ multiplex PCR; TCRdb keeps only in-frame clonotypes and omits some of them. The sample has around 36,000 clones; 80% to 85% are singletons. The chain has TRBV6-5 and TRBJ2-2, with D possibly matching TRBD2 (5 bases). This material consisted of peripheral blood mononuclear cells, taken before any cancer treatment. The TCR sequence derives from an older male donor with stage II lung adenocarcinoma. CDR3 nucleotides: TGTGCCAGCACCGCTATCCCGGGGTTCCCCGGGGAGCTGTTTTTT. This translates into CASTAIPGFPGELFF.